Below are 20 T cell receptor beta chains sequenced from a single sample in a study of cytomegalovirus exposure and HLA in healthy donors. TCRdb keeps only in-frame clones here, not all; method: immunoSEQ multiplex PCR. The sample has 150,000 to 200,000 clones; approximately 81% are singletons. Input material: PBMCs. The receptors originated from a man younger than 35 in good health and CMV-seropositive.

This chain uses TRBV6-1 with TRBJ1-3, with a weak D call TRBD1 (5 bases). The CDR3 contains 14 residues. Trimming cost V 8 bases and J 4 bases, with 15 bases left between them. The germline V gene has CDR1 MNHNS and CDR2 SASEGT. CDR3: CASRDWGNGNTIYF. CDR3 DNA sequence: TGTGCCAGCCGGGACTGGGGGAACGGAAACACCATATATTTT.

V and J are TRBV29-1 and TRBJ2-7; 13 nucleotides align to TRBD2. Unmatched junction bases numbered 2, after V lost 5 bases and J lost 4 bases. The CDR3 totals 13 residues. Looked up from germline, CDR1 is SQVTM and CDR2 is ANQGSEA. CDR3 nucleotide sequence: TGCAGCGTTCGGACTAGCGGGGGATACGAGCAGTACTTC. It specifies CSVRTSGGYEQYF.

The chain employs TRBV4-1 and TRBJ1-1; no clear D gene. This CDR3 is built from 16 residues. Trimming took 4 bases from V and 1 from J, leaving 16 bases between them. Germline lookup yields CDR1 MGHRA and CDR2 YSYEKL. In nucleotides, the CDR3 is TGCGCCAGCAGCCCCGAAAAATTAGTCTGGAACACTGAAGCTTTCTTT. Translating it yields CASSPEKLVWNTEAFF.

The rearrangement uses TRBV4-2 and TRBJ1-1; D remains unclear. Germline-derived CDR1 and CDR2 are LGHNA and YNFKEQ. The germline V and J ends were trimmed by 0 bases and 9 bases, with 8 bases remaining between them. The CDR3 is 12 amino acids. CDR3 DNA: TGTGCCAGCAGCCAAGATGGGCCACAAGCTTTCTTT. Translation: CASSQDGPQAFF.

V is TRBV7-9 and J is TRBJ2-5; 8 positions match TRBD2. The CDR3 covers 14 residues. The V segment lost 3 bases and the J segment 4 bases; nucleotides outside the gene matches: 4. Germline assignment: CDR1 SEHNR and CDR2 FQNEAQ (reference sequence). CDR3 in DNA: TGTGCCAGCAGCTTGGCGGGAGGACCAGAGACCCAGTACTTC. Residues: CASSLAGGPETQYF. The full variable domain, in which reference TRBV7-9 and TRBJ2-5 provide the parts outside the CDR3, is DTGVSQNPRHKITKRGQNVTFRCDPISEHNRLYWYRQTLGQGPEFLTYFQNEAQLEKSRLLSDRFSAERPKGSFSTLEIQRTEQGDSAMYLCASSLAGGPETQYFGPGTRLLVL.

The chain carries TRBV11-2 and TRBJ1-6; D is perhaps TRBD1 (5 bases). The CDR3 contains 13 residues. V dropped 4 bases and J dropped 14 bases, with 15 bases sitting between them. In germline, CDR1 is SGHAT, CDR2 FQNNGV. The CDR3 DNA reads as TGTGCCAGCAGCTCCGGGGGAAGATTCACCCTCCACTTT. Residues: CASSSGGRFTLHF.

V usage is TRBV28 and J usage is TRBJ1-3; the match to TRBD1 covers 9 bases. Germline-derived CDR1 and CDR2 are MDHEN and SYDVKM. This CDR3 contains 14 residues. Trimming removed 8 bases from V and 0 bases from J; junction bases left unmatched: 2. The CDR3 region has the DNA TGTGCCAGCTGGGACAGGGCCTCTGGAAACACCATATATTTT. Protein product: CASWDRASGNTIYF.

This chain connects TRBV29-1 to TRBJ2-1; 8 bases agree with TRBD1. With V trimmed by 3 bases and J by 6 bases, 1 base remained unmatched. Germline loops: CDR1 SQVTM, CDR2 ANQGSEA. The length of the CDR3 is 12 residues. The CDR3 loop reads CSVEGTGNEQFF. The CDR3 DNA reads TGCAGCGTTGAGGGGACAGGCAATGAGCAGTTCTTC.

The chain recombines TRBV2 with TRBJ2-7; D perhaps matches TRBD1 (6 bases). With 0 bases removed from V and 7 bases from J, the gap between germline ends came to 16 bases. This CDR3 comprises 15 residues. Germline V lookup: CDR1 SNHLY, CDR2 FYNNEI. CDR3 sequence reads: CASSEATGPKEEQYF. For the CDR3, the DNA is TGTGCCAGCAGTGAAGCGACAGGTCCTAAGGAGGAGCAGTACTTC.

The chain couples TRBV7-8 to TRBJ1-6; 7 bases align to TRBD1. With 5 bases clipped from V and 0 bases from J, the junction kept 4 bases outside the gene matches. Germline loops: CDR1 SGHVS, CDR2 FQNEAQ. This CDR3 has 16 residues. The DNA of the CDR3 is TGTGCCAGCAGCCGAGAGGGGGCCTCCTATAATTCACCCCTCCACTTT. This gives the protein CASSREGASYNSPLHF. The full variable domain, rest sourced from reference TRBV7-8 and TRBJ1-6, is GAGVSQSPRYKVAKRGQDVALRCDPISGHVSLFWYQQALGQGPEFLTYFQNEAQLDKSGLPSDRFFAERPEGSVSTLKIQRTQQEDSAVYLCASSREGASYNSPLHFGNGTRLTVT.

This chain uses TRBV19 with TRBJ2-3, with 8 bases identical to TRBD1. V dropped 5 bases and J dropped 7; count of bases not matched to a gene: 8. Germline CDR1 LNHDA, CDR2 SQIVND (reference sequence). The CDR3 totals 14 residues. The CDR3 bases are TGTGCCAGTAGTTACAGGGGGTGGCTAAATACGCAGTATTTT. Residues: CASSYRGWLNTQYF.

The chain is built from TRBV7-3 and TRBJ1-1; D is perhaps TRBD1 (5 bases). Trimming pared 2 bases from V and 2 bases from J, leaving 15 bases between. CDR3 length: 16 amino acids. Per germline, CDR1 SGHTA and CDR2 FQGTGA. The CDR3 region is CASSLWGGSGNTEAFF. The CDR3 DNA is TGTGCCAGCAGCTTATGGGGGGGATCAGGCAACACTGAAGCTTTCTTT.

J is TRBJ1-2 and V is TRBV18; 7 positions agree with TRBD1. Germline V lookup: CDR1 KGHSH, CDR2 LQKENI. V shed 3 bases, J shed 2 bases, and the junction held 3 bases outside the gene matches. The CDR3 sequence is 14 residues long. The CDR3: CASSPPTGNYGYTF. The CDR3 DNA reads as TGTGCCAGCTCACCTCCGACAGGGAACTATGGCTACACCTTC. The variable domain in full, with the rest retrieved from reference TRBV18 and TRBJ1-2, is NAGVMQNPRHLVRRRGQEARLRCSPMKGHSHVYWYRQLPEEGLKFMVYLQKENIIDESGMPKERFSAEFPKEGPSILRIQQVVRGDSAAYFCASSPPTGNYGYTFGSGTRLTVV.

V is TRBV5-6 and J is TRBJ1-1; 8 positions agree with TRBD1. The CDR3 sequence is 15 residues long. With V trimmed by 9 bases and J by 4 bases, 14 bases remained unmatched. CDR1 SGHDT and CDR2 YYEEEE come from the germline V gene. DNA for the CDR3: TGTGCCACCAGGGGTCAGGGGGCGCGAGCCACTGAAGCTTTCTTT. Amino acids: CATRGQGARATEAFF.

V and J are TRBV27 and TRBJ1-6; TRBD1 is a possible D gene (6 bases). This CDR3 spans 14 amino acids. Germline V gives CDR1 MNHEY, CDR2 SMNVEV (reference sequence). Trimming took off 4 bases at V and 12 bases at J, with 16 bases between the two ends. The CDR3 nucleotides read TGTGCCAGCAGTTCACTACAGGGATTTGGACCCCTCCACTTT. Protein: CASSSLQGFGPLHF.

This sequence joins TRBV21-1 and TRBJ1-5. TRBV21-1 is assigned pseudogene status. This CDR3 has 15 residues. The DNA for the CDR3 is TGTGCCAGCAGCAAGAGGAGGAATAGCAATCAGCCCCAGCATTTT. It translates to CASSKRRNSNQPQHF.

A single count supports this clone. The rearrangement uses TRBV9 and TRBJ2-1; 8 bases are shared with TRBD2. V was pared by 2 bases and J by 5 bases, with 6 bases of the junction left unmatched. The germline V gene encodes CDR1 SGDLS and CDR2 YYNGEE. The CDR3 covers 15 residues. In DNA, the CDR3 is TGTGCCAGCAGCGTTGAAGGCGGGGGGAACAATGAGCAGTTCTTC. Its protein product is CASSVEGGGNNEQFF.

This rearrangement joins TRBV18 to TRBJ2-3; TRBD1 might be the D (5 bases). V was pared by 0 bases and J by 5 bases, with 12 bases between. This CDR3 is built from 15 residues. The germline V gene encodes CDR1 KGHSH and CDR2 LQKENI. CDR3 loop: CASSPPWTSGDTQYF. As DNA, the CDR3 is TGTGCCAGCTCACCACCGTGGACATCTGGAGATACGCAGTATTTT.

The rearrangement links TRBV27 to TRBJ2-5, with TRBD1 matching over 7 bases. Germline CDR1 MNHEY, CDR2 SMNVEV (reference sequence). The V and J ends lost 5 bases and 4 bases, in that order; junction bases with no gene match: 10. The CDR3 contains 15 residues. CDR3 sequence: CASSPSTGARETQYF. Here the CDR3 DNA reads TGTGCCAGCAGTCCGTCCACAGGGGCGCGAGAGACCCAGTACTTC.

This clone was seen once. The CDR3 loop is CASSLEGGRNTEAFF. CDR3 sequence (DNA): TGTGCCAGCAGCTTAGAAGGGGGAAGGAACACTGAAGCTTTCTTT. The J gene is TRBJ1-1, the V gene TRBV11-3, with TRBD1 as a possible D gene (6 bases). V was cut by 0 bases and J by 1 base, with 9 bases left in between. CDR1 is SGHNT, CDR2 YENEEA, per germline. The CDR3 covers 15 residues.